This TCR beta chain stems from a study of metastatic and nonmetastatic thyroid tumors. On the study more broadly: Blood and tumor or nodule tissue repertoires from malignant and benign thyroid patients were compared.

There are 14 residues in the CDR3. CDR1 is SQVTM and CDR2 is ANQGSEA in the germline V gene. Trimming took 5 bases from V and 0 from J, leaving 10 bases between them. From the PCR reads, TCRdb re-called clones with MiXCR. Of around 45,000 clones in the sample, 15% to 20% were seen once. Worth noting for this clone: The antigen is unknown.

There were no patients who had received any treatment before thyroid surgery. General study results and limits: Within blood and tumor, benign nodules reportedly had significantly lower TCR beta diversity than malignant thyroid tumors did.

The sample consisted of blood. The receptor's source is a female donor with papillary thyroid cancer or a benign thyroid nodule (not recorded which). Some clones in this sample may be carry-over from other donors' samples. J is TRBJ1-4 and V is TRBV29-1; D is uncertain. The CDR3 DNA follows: TGCAGCGTTAGGAGGACCTCAACTAATGAAAAACTGTTTTTT. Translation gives CSVRRTSTNEKLFF.